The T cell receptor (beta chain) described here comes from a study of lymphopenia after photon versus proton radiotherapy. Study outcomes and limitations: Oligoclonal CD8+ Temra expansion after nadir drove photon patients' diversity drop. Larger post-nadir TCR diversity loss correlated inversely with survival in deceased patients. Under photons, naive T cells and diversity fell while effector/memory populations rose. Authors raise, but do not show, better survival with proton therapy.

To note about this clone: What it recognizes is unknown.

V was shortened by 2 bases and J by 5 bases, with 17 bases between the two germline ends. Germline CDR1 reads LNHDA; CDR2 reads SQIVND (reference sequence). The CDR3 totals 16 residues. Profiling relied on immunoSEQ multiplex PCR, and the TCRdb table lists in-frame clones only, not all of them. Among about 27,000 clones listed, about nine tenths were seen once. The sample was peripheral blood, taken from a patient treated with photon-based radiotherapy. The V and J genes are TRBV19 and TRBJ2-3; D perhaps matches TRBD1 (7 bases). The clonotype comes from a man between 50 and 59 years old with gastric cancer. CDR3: CASSISSGGLGDTQYF. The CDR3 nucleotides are TGTGCCAGTAGTATATCTTCAGGGGGGCTTGGAGATACGCAGTATTTT.